The 26 T cell receptor beta chains below were found in one sample sequenced in a study of T cell responses to AZD1222 COVID-19 vaccine. Generated by immunoSEQ multiplex PCR, the TCRdb table keeps only in-frame clones and is missing some. The sample carries around 190,000 clones, approximately 93% recorded once. The source was peripheral blood, collected 28 days after the second AZD1222 dose. These receptors all come from an adult who received the AZD1222 COVID-19 vaccine.

This sequence joins TRBV30 and TRBJ1-2; tentative D call: TRBD1 (5 bases). This CDR3 contains 13 residues. Germline V gene lookup returns CDR1 GTSNPN and CDR2 SVGIG (reference sequence). Trimming removed 3 bases at V and 4 bases at J, with 12 bases between. CDR3 bases: TGTGCCTGGAGCCGGGACCGGCCCTATGGCTACACCTTC. Translated, it gives CAWSRDRPYGYTF.

The chain combines TRBV19 with TRBJ1-3; D remains unclear. From germline, CDR1 is LNHDA and CDR2 SQIVND (reference sequence). The CDR3 sequence is 14 residues long. Trimming took 3 bases from V and 2 from J, leaving 8 bases between them. The DNA for the CDR3 is TGTGCCAGTAGTATGTCGGGGACTGGAAACACCATATATTTT. Encoded protein: CASSMSGTGNTIYF. The whole variable domain, remainder taken from reference TRBV19 and TRBJ1-3, is DGGITQSPKYLFRKEGQNVTLSCEQNLNHDAMYWYRQDPGQGLRLIYYSQIVNDFQKGDIAEGYSVSREKKESFPLTVTSAQKNPTAFYLCASSMSGTGNTIYFGEGSWLTVV.

The chain links TRBV7-3 to TRBJ1-1; D gene unclear. The CDR3 length is 14 residues. V shed 3 bases and J shed 1 base, with 9 bases lying between them. The V gene's germline CDR1 is SGHTA and CDR2 FQGTGA. The CDR3 protein is CASSLLRQNTEAFF. In nucleotides, the CDR3 is TGTGCCAGCAGCTTGCTAAGACAGAACACTGAAGCTTTCTTT.

This chain links TRBV2 with TRBJ2-3; tentative D call: TRBD2 (5 bases). The V gene's germline CDR1 is SNHLY and CDR2 FYNNEI. V was clipped by 4 bases and J by 14 bases, with 16 bases between them. The CDR3 length is 12 residues. The CDR3 DNA follows: TGTGCCAGCAGTGGGACTCCGGGGTTCACGTATTTT. Its translation is CASSGTPGFTYF.

The table lists this clone with a count of one. The rearrangement links TRBV5-4 to TRBJ2-7; no firm D call. CDR3 length equals 13 residues. The germline V gene encodes CDR1 SGHNT and CDR2 YYREEE (reference sequence). The V and J ends lost 1 base and 1 base respectively, with 6 bases between them. CDR3 protein: CASSLPRSYEQYF. CDR3 nucleotides: TGTGCCAGCAGCTTGCCCCGGTCCTACGAGCAGTACTTC.

The chain is built from TRBV29-1 and TRBJ1-1; tentative D call: TRBD1 (5 bases). The ends were cut back, 4 bases at V and 4 bases at J, with 10 bases in the middle. The germline gives CDR1 SQVTM, CDR2 ANQGSEA. The CDR3 spans 12 residues. The CDR3 protein is CSVVQGSTEAFF. CDR3 DNA: TGCAGCGTTGTGCAGGGTTCCACTGAAGCTTTCTTT.

V usage is TRBV6-5 and J usage is TRBJ2-5; unclear D gene. The CDR3 loop spans 15 amino acids. Germline CDR1 MNHEY, CDR2 SVGAGI. V gave up 5 bases and J gave up 1 base, with 14 bases separating them. This CDR3 is CASSQTLNPQETQYF. CDR3 nucleotides: TGTGCCAGCAGTCAGACCCTAAACCCCCAAGAGACCCAGTACTTC.

The chain couples TRBV12-3 or TRBV12-4 to TRBJ1-5; no definite D call. The CDR3 loop spans 12 amino acids. Trimming removed 5 bases at V and 5 bases at J, with 7 bases between. The CDR3 sequence: CASSPPYQPQHF. The CDR3 nucleotides read TGTGCCAGCAGTCCCCCCTATCAGCCCCAGCATTTT.

The chain joins TRBV7-9 to TRBJ1-4, with D perhaps TRBD1 (5 bases). CDR1 and CDR2 (germline): SEHNR, FQNEAQ (reference sequence). Deletions cut 7 bases from V and 5 bases from J, with 14 bases between. The CDR3 is 14 amino acids. The DNA for the CDR3 is TGTGCCAGCATCTCCGGGACGGCGAATGAAAAACTGTTTTTT. This translates into CASISGTANEKLFF.

V gene TRBV5-3 combines with J gene TRBJ2-7; maybe TRBD2 (6 bases). TRBV5-3 is an ORF; its function is uncertain. Deletions cut 4 bases from V and 2 bases from J, with 25 bases between. The CDR3 is 18 amino acids. In DNA form, the CDR3 reads TGTGCCAGAAGCCCCCGGGACTCGCCCATCCTACCTGCCTACGAGCAGTACTTC. Its protein is CARSPRDSPILPAYEQYF.

The chain is built from TRBV6-2 or TRBV6-3 and TRBJ1-1; D gene ambiguous. Germline lookup yields CDR1 MNHEY and CDR2 SVGEGT. The CDR3 length is 14 residues. With 4 bases removed from V and 1 base from J, the gap between germline ends came to 10 bases. CDR3 DNA sequence: TGTGCCAGCAGTTTTAGTGCGGGGAACACTGAAGCTTTCTTT. This translates into CASSFSAGNTEAFF.

This chain connects TRBV11-2 to TRBJ1-1; D not certain. Between the trimmed V and J ends, which lost 5 bases and 1 base, there was a span of 14 bases. The CDR3 totals 15 residues. Germline lookup yields CDR1 SGHAT and CDR2 FQNNGV. The CDR3 coding sequence is TGTGCCAGCAGCCCCCGCAGGACTTCGAACACTGAAGCTTTCTTT. Translation: CASSPRRTSNTEAFF.

The V and J genes are TRBV4-3 and TRBJ1-1; TRBD1 is a possible D gene (5 bases). The V gene's germline CDR1 is LGHNA and CDR2 YSLEER. This CDR3 region has 16 residues. With 0 bases removed from V and 5 bases from J, the gap between germline ends came to 16 bases. For the CDR3, the DNA is TGCGCCAGCAGCCAAGATAGGAGGGGAATTGTAACTGAAGCTTTCTTT. Encoded protein: CASSQDRRGIVTEAFF.

V gene TRBV5-4 combines with J gene TRBJ2-2; 15 bases line up with TRBD2. The junction had 3 bases not matched to a gene; V was cut back by 5 bases and J by 1 base. The CDR3 loop spans 17 amino acids. From germline, CDR1 is SGHNT and CDR2 YYREEE (reference sequence). The CDR3 here is CASSGLAGGLNTGELFF. The CDR3 DNA reads as TGTGCCAGCAGTGGACTAGCGGGAGGGCTGAACACCGGGGAGCTGTTTTTT.

A remark on this clone: The same CDR3 also results from other DNA sequences found in this sample. The chain employs TRBV5-1 and TRBJ2-7; 7 bases match TRBD1. The CDR3 loop spans 15 amino acids. Losses at the gene ends were 2 bases for V and 0 bases for J; bases not matched to a gene: 5. Per germline, CDR1 SGHRS and CDR2 YFSETQ. Here the CDR3 reads CASSFRDRASYEQYF. CDR3 DNA sequence: TGCGCCAGCAGCTTCCGAGACAGGGCCTCCTACGAGCAGTACTTC.

The V gene is TRBV29-1, the J gene TRBJ1-1, with a weak D call TRBD1 (6 bases). Germline CDR1 SQVTM, CDR2 ANQGSEA. The CDR3 consists of 15 residues. V was pared by 6 bases and J by 4 bases, with 21 bases between. In DNA, the CDR3 is TGCAGCGTCGAAACGGGGGGGCTGTTTACCACTGAAGCTTTCTTT. Its translation is CSVETGGLFTTEAFF.

The chain uses TRBV11-3 and TRBJ2-7; 9 nucleotides align to TRBD2. Losses at the gene ends were 5 bases for V and 3 bases for J; bases not matched to a gene: 14. This CDR3 region has 17 residues. Germline V gene data show CDR1 as SGHNT and CDR2 as YENEEA. The CDR3 nucleotides are TGTGCCAGCAGCGCGCTGCCTTGGCTAGCGGGAATCTACGAGCAGTACTTC. Amino acids: CASSALPWLAGIYEQYF.

V usage is TRBV11-2 and J usage is TRBJ2-1; D remains unclear. There are 12 residues in the CDR3. Germline CDR1 and CDR2: SGHAT and FQNNGV. V was shortened by 5 bases and J by 9 bases, with 11 bases between the two germline ends. As DNA, the CDR3 is TGTGCCAGCAGCCCCTTATCGGGTGAGCAGTTCTTC. It specifies CASSPLSGEQFF.

A single count supports this clone. The chain combines TRBV19 with TRBJ1-5, with TRBD1 identical over 9 bases. Germline V gives CDR1 LNHDA, CDR2 SQIVND (reference sequence). V was pared by 5 bases and J by 0 bases, with 5 bases of the junction left unmatched. The CDR3 contains 16 residues. The CDR3 coding sequence is TGTGCCAGTAGTCGGCGACAGGGGGGTAGCAATCAGCCCCAGCATTTT. It specifies CASSRRQGGSNQPQHF.

The chain is built from TRBV7-6 and TRBJ2-5, with 8 bases aligning to TRBD1. This CDR3 contains 16 residues. Per germline, CDR1 SGHVS and CDR2 FNYEAQ. Trimming cost V 2 bases and J 5 bases; bases outside gene matches: 10. CDR3 residues: CASSLWTGIGGETQYF. The CDR3 DNA reads as TGTGCCAGCAGCTTATGGACAGGGATCGGTGGGGAGACCCAGTACTTC.

The gene calls are TRBV30 and TRBJ2-7; D remains unclear. V was clipped by 0 bases and J by 2 bases, with 8 bases between them. The CDR3 runs 13 residues. In germline, CDR1 is GTSNPN, CDR2 SVGIG (reference sequence). CDR3: CAWSVPSAYEQYF. As DNA, the CDR3 is TGTGCCTGGAGTGTACCGTCTGCCTACGAGCAGTACTTC.

The CDR3 DNA reads as TGTGCCAGCAGCTTAGCTGTGACTAGCGGAGGTAGCACAGATACGCAGTATTTT. This encodes CASSLAVTSGGSTDTQYF. This sequence joins TRBV7-8 and TRBJ2-3; TRBD2 aligns across 9 bases. V lost 0 bases, J lost 0 bases, and 7 bases stayed unmatched. Germline V gives CDR1 SGHVS, CDR2 FQNEAQ. The CDR3 runs to 18 residues.

This chain links TRBV5-4 with TRBJ1-2; a weak D match, TRBD1 (6 bases). The length of the CDR3 is 14 residues. Germline V gene sequence: CDR1 SGHNT, CDR2 YYREEE (reference sequence). The V end lost 1 base, the J end lost 7 bases, and 14 bases lay between the germline ends. For the CDR3, the DNA is TGTGCCAGCAGCTTGCAGGGGATCAGGTTTGGCTACACCTTC. It codes for CASSLQGIRFGYTF.

This chain links TRBV27 with TRBJ1-1; possible D gene TRBD1, 5 bases. The CDR3 length is 14 residues. The V gene's germline CDR1 is MNHEY and CDR2 SMNVEV (reference sequence). With 5 bases removed from V and 6 bases from J, the gap between germline ends came to 16 bases. CDR3 amino acids: CASSLGAGFAEAFF. DNA of the CDR3: TGTGCCAGCAGTCTAGGGGCAGGATTCGCTGAAGCTTTCTTT.

This chain connects TRBV2 to TRBJ2-7; 9 bases are a match to TRBD2. Germline V CDR1 and CDR2: SNHLY, FYNNEI. The J segment lost 0 bases and the V segment lost 11 bases, leaving 11 bases of the junction unmatched. This CDR3 spans 15 amino acids. For the CDR3, the DNA is TGTGCCCTATTGTGGGTTAGCGGGAGCTCCTACGAGCAGTACTTC. The encoded protein is CALLWVSGSSYEQYF.

The chain links TRBV3-1 (or the pseudogene TRBV3-2) to TRBJ2-7; 9 bases align to TRBD1. Germline V gene lookup returns CDR1 LGHDT and CDR2 YNNKEL (reference sequence). There are 15 residues in the CDR3. The ends lost 6 bases at V and 3 bases at J; junction bases unmatched: 9. Here the CDR3 reads CASSSTGTGIYEQYF. CDR3 DNA sequence: TGTGCCAGCAGTTCGACCGGGACAGGGATCTACGAGCAGTACTTC.